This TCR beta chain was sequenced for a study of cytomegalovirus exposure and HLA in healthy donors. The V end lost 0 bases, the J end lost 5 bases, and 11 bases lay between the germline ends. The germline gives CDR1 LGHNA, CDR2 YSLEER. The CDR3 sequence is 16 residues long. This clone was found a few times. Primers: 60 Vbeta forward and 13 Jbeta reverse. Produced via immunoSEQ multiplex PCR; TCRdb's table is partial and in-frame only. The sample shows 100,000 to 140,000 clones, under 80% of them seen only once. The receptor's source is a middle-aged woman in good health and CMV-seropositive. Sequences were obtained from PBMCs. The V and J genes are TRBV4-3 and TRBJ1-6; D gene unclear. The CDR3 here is CASSQESYQNNSPLHF. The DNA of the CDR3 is TGCGCCAGCAGCCAAGAATCTTATCAGAATAATTCACCCCTCCACTTT.